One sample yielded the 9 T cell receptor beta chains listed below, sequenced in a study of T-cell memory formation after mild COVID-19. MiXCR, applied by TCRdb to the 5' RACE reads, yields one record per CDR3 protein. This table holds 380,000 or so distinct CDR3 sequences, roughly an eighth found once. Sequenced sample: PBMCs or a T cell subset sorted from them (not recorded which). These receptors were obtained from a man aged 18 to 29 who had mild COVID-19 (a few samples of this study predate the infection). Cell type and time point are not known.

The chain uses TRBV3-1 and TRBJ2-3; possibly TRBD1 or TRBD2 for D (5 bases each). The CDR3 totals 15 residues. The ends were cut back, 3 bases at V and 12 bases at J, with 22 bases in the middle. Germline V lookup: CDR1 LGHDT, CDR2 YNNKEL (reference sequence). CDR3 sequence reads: CASSQMPGEGIVQYF. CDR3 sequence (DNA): TGTGCCAGCAGCCAGATGCCAGGAGAGGGGATCGTTCAGTATTTT.

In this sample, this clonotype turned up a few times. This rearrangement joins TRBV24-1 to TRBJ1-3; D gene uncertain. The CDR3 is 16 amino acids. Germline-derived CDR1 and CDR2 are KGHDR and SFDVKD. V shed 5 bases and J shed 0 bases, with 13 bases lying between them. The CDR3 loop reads CATSVKNLSSGNTIYF. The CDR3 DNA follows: TGTGCCACCAGTGTGAAAAATTTGAGCTCTGGAAACACCATATATTTT.

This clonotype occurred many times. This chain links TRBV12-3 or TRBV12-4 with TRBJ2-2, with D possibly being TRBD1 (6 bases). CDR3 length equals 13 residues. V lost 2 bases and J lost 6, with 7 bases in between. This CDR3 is CASSLSGAGELFF. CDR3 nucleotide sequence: TGTGCCAGCAGTTTATCAGGGGCCGGGGAGCTGTTTTTT.

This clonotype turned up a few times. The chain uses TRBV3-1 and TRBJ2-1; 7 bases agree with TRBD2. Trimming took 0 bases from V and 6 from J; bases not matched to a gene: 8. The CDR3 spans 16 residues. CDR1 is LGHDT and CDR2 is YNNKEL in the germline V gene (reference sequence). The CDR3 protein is CASSQDGLADANEQFF. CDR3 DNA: TGTGCCAGCAGCCAAGATGGGCTAGCGGATGCCAATGAGCAGTTCTTC.

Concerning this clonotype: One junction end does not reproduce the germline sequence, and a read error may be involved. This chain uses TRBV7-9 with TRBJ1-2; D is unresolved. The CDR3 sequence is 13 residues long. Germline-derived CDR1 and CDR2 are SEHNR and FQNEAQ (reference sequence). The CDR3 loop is CASSLRENYGYTF. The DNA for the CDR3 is TGTGCCAGCAGCCTGAGGGAAAACTACGGCTACACCTTC. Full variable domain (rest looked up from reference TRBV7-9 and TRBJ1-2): DTGVSQNPRHKITKRGQNVTFRCDPISEHNRLYWYRQTLGQGPEFLTYFQNEAQLEKSRLLSDRFSAERPKGSFSTLEIQRTEQGDSAMYLCASSLRENYGYTFGSGTRLTVV.

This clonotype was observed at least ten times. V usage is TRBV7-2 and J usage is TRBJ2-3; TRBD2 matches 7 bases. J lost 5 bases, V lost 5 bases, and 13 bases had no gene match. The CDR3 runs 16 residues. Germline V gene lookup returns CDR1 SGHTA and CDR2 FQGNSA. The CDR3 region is CASSGSKERGLDTQYF. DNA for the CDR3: TGTGCCAGCAGCGGGTCGAAGGAGCGGGGATTAGATACGCAGTATTTT.

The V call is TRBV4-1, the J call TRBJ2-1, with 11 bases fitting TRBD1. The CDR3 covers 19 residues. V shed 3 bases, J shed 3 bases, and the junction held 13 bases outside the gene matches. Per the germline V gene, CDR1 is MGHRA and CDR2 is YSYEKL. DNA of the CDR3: TGCGCCAGCAGCCAGAGGGACAGGGGGGAGCGGCCCCTCTACAATGAGCAGTTCTTC. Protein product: CASSQRDRGERPLYNEQFF.

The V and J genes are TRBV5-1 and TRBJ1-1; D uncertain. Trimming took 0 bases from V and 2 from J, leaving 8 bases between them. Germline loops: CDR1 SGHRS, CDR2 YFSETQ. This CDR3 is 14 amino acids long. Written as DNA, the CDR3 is TGCGCCAGCAGCTTGGAGCGGCCAAACACTGAAGCTTTCTTT. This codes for CASSLERPNTEAFF.

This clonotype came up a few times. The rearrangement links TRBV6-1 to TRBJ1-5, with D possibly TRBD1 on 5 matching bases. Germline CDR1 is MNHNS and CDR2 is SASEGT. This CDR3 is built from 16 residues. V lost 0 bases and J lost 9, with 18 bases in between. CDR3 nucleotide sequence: TGTGCCAGCAGTGAAGCGATTGCAGGGAACATGCGGCCCCAGCATTTT. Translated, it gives CASSEAIAGNMRPQHF.